This T cell receptor beta chain comes out of a study of shared clonotypes between healthy human individuals. Findings and caveats of the study: Limitation of the genetic and exposure-history diversity represented came from the few donors.

Deep was the level used in running the assay. Assay used: immunoSEQ multiplex PCR; TCRdb lists only in-frame clones, some missing. The table has approximately 1.5 million clones, 98% seen once; the top ten hold around 0.33%. Free of recent acute infections or vaccinations, the donors were healthy HIV-negative adults. Into CD45RA+ naive and CD45RA-negative memory subsets, the CD4+ cells were split. Regarding this clone: Its antigen is not known.

V lost 4 bases to trimming and J lost 5 bases; unmatched junction nucleotides: 13. Germline CDR1 SNHLY, CDR2 FYNNEI. CDR3 length: 16 residues. Source material: naive CD4+ T cells sorted from blood. Stated subset: CD45RA+ positively selected. The sequence was obtained from a man aged 30 to 45 in good health. V and J are TRBV2 and TRBJ2-5, with 7 bases fitting TRBD2. CDR3 region: CASSGLVSGSGETQYF. For the CDR3, the DNA is TGTGCCAGCAGTGGACTAGTTAGCGGGTCGGGGGAGACCCAGTACTTC.